This T cell receptor (beta chain) was retrieved from a study of sequential checkpoint blockade in melanoma. This clone is medium-sized within its sample. Libraries were prepared by immunoSEQ multiplex PCR; TCRdb keeps only in-frame clonotypes and omits some of them. Found here are 640 or so clones, roughly 20% of them singletons; the top ten hold roughly a sixth. Treatment indicated: randomized to nivolumab then ipilimumab (arm A) or the reverse (arm B). Germline V gives CDR1 SGHNT, CDR2 YENEEA. The CDR3 covers 16 residues. Trimming cost V 5 bases and J 0 bases, with 13 bases left between them. V gene TRBV11-3 combines with J gene TRBJ2-2, with TRBD2 as a possible D gene (6 bases). The input for sequencing was tumor tissue (inferred from file names), taken from a patient given nivolumab and ipilimumab in sequence. The sequence came from a human donor with melanoma. CDR3 amino acids: CASSQSGETNTGELFF. CDR3 nucleotide sequence: TGTGCCAGCAGCCAATCGGGAGAGACGAACACCGGGGAGCTGTTTTTT.